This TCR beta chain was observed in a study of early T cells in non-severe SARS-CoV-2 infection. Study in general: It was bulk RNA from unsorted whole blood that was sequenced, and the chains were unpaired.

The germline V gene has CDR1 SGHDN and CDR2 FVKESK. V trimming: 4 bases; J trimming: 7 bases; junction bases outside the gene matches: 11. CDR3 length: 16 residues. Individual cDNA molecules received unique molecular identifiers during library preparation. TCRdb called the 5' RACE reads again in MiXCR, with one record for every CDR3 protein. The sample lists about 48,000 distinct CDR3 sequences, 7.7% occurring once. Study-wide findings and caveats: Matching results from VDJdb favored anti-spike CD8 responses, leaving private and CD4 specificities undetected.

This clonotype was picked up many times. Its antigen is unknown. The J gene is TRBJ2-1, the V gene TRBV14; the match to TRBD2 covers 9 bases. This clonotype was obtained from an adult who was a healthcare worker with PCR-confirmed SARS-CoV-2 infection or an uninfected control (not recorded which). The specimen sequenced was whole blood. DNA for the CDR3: TGTGCCAGCAGCCTCCAAGCGAGACTAGCGGTGAATGAGCAGTTCTTC. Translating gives CASSLQARLAVNEQFF.